This TCR beta chain stems from a study of tumour-infiltrating T cells in Burkitt lymphoma. Looking at the study overall: All epidemiological Burkitt lymphoma subtypes were represented in the cohort. Survival, overall and progression-free, tracked with productive clonality. Study observations and caveats: Many Burkitt lymphoma patients shared several public clonotypes.

TCRdb's table, derived via immunoSEQ multiplex PCR, lists solely in-frame clones and lacks some. The profile covers around 48,000 clones, with less than 35% appearing a single time and around 3% taken by the ten largest. Germline assignment: CDR1 SGHDT and CDR2 YYEEEE. The CDR3 has 16 residues. With 3 bases clipped from V and 2 bases from J, the junction kept 11 bases outside the gene matches. Worth noting for this clone: The target antigen is unknown.

The rearrangement joins TRBV5-6 to TRBJ2-7, with TRBD2 matching over 7 bases. This TCR came from a human donor with Burkitt lymphoma. The sample comprised tumor tissue. The CDR3 protein is CASSSISGAQTYEQYF. The CDR3 DNA sequence: TGTGCCAGCAGCTCTATCAGCGGGGCGCAGACCTACGAGCAGTACTTC.